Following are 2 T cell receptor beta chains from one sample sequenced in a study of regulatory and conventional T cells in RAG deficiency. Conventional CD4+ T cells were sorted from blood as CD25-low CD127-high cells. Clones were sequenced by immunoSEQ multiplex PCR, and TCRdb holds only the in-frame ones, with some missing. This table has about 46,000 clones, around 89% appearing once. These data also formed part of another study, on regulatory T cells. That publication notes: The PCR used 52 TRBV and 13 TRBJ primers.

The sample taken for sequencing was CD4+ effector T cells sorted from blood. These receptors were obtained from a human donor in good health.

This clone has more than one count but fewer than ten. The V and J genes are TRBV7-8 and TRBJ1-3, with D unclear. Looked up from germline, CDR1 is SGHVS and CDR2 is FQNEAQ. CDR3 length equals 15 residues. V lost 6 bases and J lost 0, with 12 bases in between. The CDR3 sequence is CASRPTTASGNTIYF. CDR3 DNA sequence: TGTGCCAGCAGGCCCACCACCGCCTCTGGAAACACCATATATTTT.

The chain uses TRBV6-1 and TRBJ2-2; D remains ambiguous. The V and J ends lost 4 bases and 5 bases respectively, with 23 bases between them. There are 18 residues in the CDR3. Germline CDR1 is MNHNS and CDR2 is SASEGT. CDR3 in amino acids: CASSGPPERLLRTGELFF. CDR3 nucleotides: TGTGCCAGCAGTGGCCCACCGGAAAGGTTACTAAGAACCGGGGAGCTGTTTTTT.